This note documents a single T cell receptor beta chain sequence. The assay was immunoSEQ multiplex PCR, and TCRdb's table has in-frame clones only and misses some. The sample lists 100,000 to 120,000 clones, about 85% occurring once. The data originate from a study of blood T cell repertoires in COVID-19. Sequenced: peripheral blood. The sequence was collected from an older woman with COVID-19, enrolled during active disease.

CDR3 DNA sequence: TGTGCCAGAACCAAAGCCGAATTGGGACAATATAGCAATCAGCCCCAGCATTTT. It is translated as CARTKAELGQYSNQPQHF. The J gene is TRBJ1-5, the V gene TRBV7-5; the table's D call TRBD1 went unverified against the DNA. TRBV7-5 is a known pseudogene. This CDR3 contains 18 residues.